This T cell receptor (beta chain) was recorded in a study of radiation and T cells in renal cell carcinoma. The CDR3 is 15 residues long. Germline CDR1 reads SGDLS; CDR2 reads YYNGEE. The germline V and J ends were trimmed by 4 bases and 0 bases, with 11 bases remaining between them. Time point here: baseline pretreatment blood. As to treatment: 15 Gy SBRT to primary tumor, nephrectomy 4 weeks later. The protocol was immunoSEQ multiplex PCR, while the TCRdb copy is restricted to in-frame clones and leaves out a portion. The sample lists 100,000 or so clones; approximately 86% were seen once. The sequence came from a man aged 50-59 years with renal cell carcinoma. The rearrangement links TRBV9 to TRBJ2-1; D tentatively reads TRBD1 or TRBD2 (5 bases each). The sequencing used blood, collected from a patient whose treatment included radiotherapy and nephrectomy. CDR3 in DNA: TGTGCCAGCAGCCCCCGAGGGGACTCCTACAATGAGCAGTTCTTC. Its protein is CASSPRGDSYNEQFF.